Listed here are 8 T cell receptor beta chains from one sample, sequenced in a study of T cell responses to AZD1222 COVID-19 vaccine. Data came from immunoSEQ multiplex PCR; TCRdb stores just in-frame clones and leaves some out. The sample yields some 81,000 clones, 80% to 90% seen once. The sequencing here drew on peripheral blood, taken 28 days after the second AZD1222 dose. The receptors shown here come from an adult who received the AZD1222 COVID-19 vaccine.

This chain joins TRBV27 and TRBJ1-6; 8 bases are shared with TRBD1. The germline CDR1 and CDR2 sequences are MNHEY and SMNVEV (reference sequence). With V trimmed by 6 bases and J by 5 bases, 12 bases remained unmatched. This CDR3 has 17 residues. The CDR3 sequence: CASRPDRGREDNSPLHF. The CDR3 region has the DNA TGTGCCAGCAGACCAGACAGGGGCCGAGAAGATAATTCACCCCTCCACTTT.

V gene TRBV7-2 combines with J gene TRBJ2-3, with D possibly being TRBD1 or TRBD2 (6 bases each). This CDR3 contains 15 residues. Trimming cost V 2 bases and J 3 bases, with 12 bases left between them. The V gene's germline CDR1 is SGHTA and CDR2 FQGNSA. The CDR3 coding sequence is TGTGCCAGCAGCTTATGGGGGGCCAGGACAGATACGCAGTATTTT. Translated: CASSLWGARTDTQYF.

This sequence joins TRBV28 and TRBJ1-2; tentative D call: TRBD1 (5 bases). V shed 2 bases and J shed 6 bases, with 7 bases lying between them. This CDR3 contains 12 residues. Looked up from germline, CDR1 is MDHEN and CDR2 is SYDVKM. CDR3 sequence reads: CASSLGGDGYTF. Here the CDR3 DNA reads TGTGCCAGCAGTTTAGGAGGGGATGGCTACACCTTC.

The J gene is TRBJ1-4, the V gene TRBV5-8; D is uncertain. Trimming removed 0 bases from V and 0 bases from J, with 3 bases in between. This CDR3 region has 14 residues. From germline, CDR1 is SGHTS and CDR2 YDEGEE. The CDR3 sequence is CASSLGATNEKLFF. CDR3 bases: TGTGCCAGCAGCTTGGGTGCAACTAATGAAAAACTGTTTTTT.

For the CDR3, the DNA is TGTGCCAGCAGCGTAGGGACAGGGGAGGCTCAGCCCCAGCATTTT. Amino acids: CASSVGTGEAQPQHF. The rearrangement uses TRBV9 and TRBJ1-5, with 9 bases identical to TRBD1. V shed 0 bases, J shed 6 bases, and the junction held 4 bases outside the gene matches. Germline V gene lookup returns CDR1 SGDLS and CDR2 YYNGEE. The CDR3 loop spans 15 amino acids.

Here the CDR3 DNA reads TGTGCCAGCAGTCTAACAGGGGCCTCCTACGAGCAGTACTTC. Translating gives CASSLTGASYEQYF. J is TRBJ2-7 and V is TRBV28; TRBD1 matches 7 bases. Trimming at V came to 5 bases and at J to 0 bases, leaving 4 bases not matched to a gene. Germline CDR1 and CDR2: MDHEN and SYDVKM. The CDR3 runs to 14 residues.

This rearrangement joins TRBV29-1 to TRBJ1-2; D remains unclear. Germline CDR1 reads SQVTM; CDR2 reads ANQGSEA. V lost 4 bases, J lost 2 bases, and 8 bases lay in between. The CDR3 covers 12 residues. Written as DNA, the CDR3 is TGCAGCGTTGGAGGGTCGAACTATGGCTACACCTTC. Translated, it gives CSVGGSNYGYTF.

This rearrangement joins TRBV28 to TRBJ2-1; D is perhaps TRBD1 (6 bases). Trimming took 6 bases from V and 0 from J, leaving 9 bases between them. The germline V gene encodes CDR1 MDHEN and CDR2 SYDVKM. The CDR3 consists of 14 residues. The CDR3 protein is CASSPDSSYNEQFF. The CDR3 nucleotides read TGTGCCAGCAGCCCGGACAGCTCCTACAATGAGCAGTTCTTC.